The rows below give T cell receptor beta chains drawn from one sample of a study of identical twins' blood T cells. TCRdb processed the 5' RACE reads anew with MiXCR; each CDR3 protein has one entry. This sample has 350,000 to 400,000 distinct CDR3 sequences, with roughly 27% found just once. Sequenced input: PBMCs. All receptors come from a woman between 18 and 50 years old in good health. Both conserved end residues are part of each CDR3. The order of the fields is D gene, V gene, J gene, clone size, CDR3 protein, CDR3 DNA. The D gene is left open where the match is weak. Not all rows give a size; the values are once, few, many and, for expanded clones, a class.

.	TRBV18	TRBJ1-1	few	CASSPGLPTEAFF	TGTGCCAGCTCACCAGGTCTGCCGACTGAAGCTTTCTTT
TRBD1	TRBV19	TRBJ1-1	.	CASSPLPGDRPPEAFF	TGTGCCAGTAGCCCGTTACCTGGGGACAGGCCTCCTGAAGCTTTCTTT
.	TRBV2	TRBJ2-6	.	CASNHGGANVLTF	TGTGCCAGCAACCATGGAGGGGCCAACGTCCTGACTTTC
TRBD1	TRBV12-3/TRBV12-4	TRBJ1-2	.	CAGSGTGVHGYTF	TGTGCCGGCAGCGGGACAGGGGTTCATGGCTACACCTTC
TRBD2	TRBV5-6	TRBJ2-1	.	CASSPGLAGVKFF	TGTGCCAGCAGCCCGGGACTAGCGGGAGTTAAGTTCTTC
TRBD1	TRBV20-1	TRBJ1-2	few	CSAAPGTGDGYTF	TGCAGTGCTGCTCCCGGGACAGGGGATGGCTACACCTTC
TRBD2	TRBV9	TRBJ2-1	few	CASSSRGGVFLNFYNEQFF	TGTGCCAGCAGCTCCCGCGGGGGGGTTTTCCTTAATTTCTACAATGAGCAGTTCTTC
TRBD2	TRBV12-3/TRBV12-4	TRBJ2-1	.	CASSSRTSGILF	TGTGCCAGCAGCTCTAGGACTAGCGGGATCCTCTTC
.	TRBV27	TRBJ1-1	few	CASSPPNLAEAFF	TGTGCCAGCAGTCCCCCCAATTTGGCTGAAGCTTTCTTT
.	TRBV6-1	TRBJ1-4	.	CASSEVRFQEKLFF	TGTGCCAGCAGCGAAGTCCGCTTTCAGGAAAAACTGTTTTTT
TRBD1	TRBV11-2	TRBJ2-1	.	CASSLRDREFF	TGTGCCAGCAGCCTTCGGGACAGGGAGTTCTTC
TRBD1	TRBV29-1	TRBJ1-1	few	CSVAGQGGLNTEAFF	TGCAGCGTGGCGGGACAGGGCGGCCTGAACACTGAAGCTTTCTTT
TRBD1	TRBV9	TRBJ1-2	few	CASSEHRGGNYGYTF	TGTGCCAGCAGCGAGCACAGGGGGGGTAACTATGGCTACACCTTC
.	TRBV20-1	TRBJ2-7	.	CSVRWDNYEQYF	TGCAGTGTTAGATGGGACAATTACGAGCAGTACTTC
TRBD2	TRBV11-2	TRBJ2-1	.	CASSLAGGVDEQFF	TGTGCCAGCAGCTTAGCGGGGGGGGTCGATGAGCAGTTCTTC
.	TRBV30	TRBJ1-5	few	CAWGMVGQPQHF	TGTGCCTGGGGGATGGTAGGTCAGCCCCAGCATTTT
.	TRBV7-2	TRBJ1-6	few	CASSYQGYNSPLHF	TGTGCCAGCAGCTATCAGGGGTATAATTCACCCCTCCACTTT
TRBD1	TRBV11-3	TRBJ2-7	.	CASSDPGQTYEQYF	TGTGCCAGCAGCGACCCGGGACAGACCTACGAGCAGTACTTC
.	TRBV20-1	TRBJ1-1	many	CSASPRGRNTEAFF	TGCAGTGCTAGCCCCAGAGGGAGAAACACTGAAGCTTTCTTT
.	TRBV20-1	TRBJ2-3	.	CSAPDGTDTQYF	TGCAGTGCACCGGACGGCACAGATACGCAGTATTTT
.	TRBV29-1	TRBJ1-2	few	CSVRDSTNDGYTF	TGCAGCGTTCGAGATTCGACTAACGATGGCTACACCTTC
TRBD2	TRBV20-1	TRBJ2-1	few	CSADLAGVNEQFF	TGCAGTGCGGATCTAGCGGGAGTTAATGAGCAGTTCTTC
TRBD1	TRBV6-1	TRBJ1-1	many	CASSEGTGRTEAFF	TGTGCCAGCAGTGAAGGGACAGGGCGCACTGAAGCTTTCTTT
TRBD1	TRBV20-1	TRBJ1-4	few	CSARAGTGIEKLFF	TGCAGTGCTAGAGCCGGGACAGGGATTGAAAAACTGTTTTTT
TRBD1	TRBV28	TRBJ1-2	.	CASRQGVVGGYTF	TGTGCCAGCAGGCAGGGGGTCGTAGGTGGCTACACCTTC
TRBD2	TRBV20-1	TRBJ2-1	many	CSASLAGYNEQFF	TGCAGTGCTAGCCTAGCGGGATACAATGAGCAGTTCTTC
.	TRBV5-1	TRBJ1-2	few	CASRPQGNYGYTF	TGCGCCAGCCGGCCGCAGGGTAACTATGGCTACACCTTC
.	TRBV9	TRBJ1-4	.	CASSDSGEKLFF	TGTGCCAGCAGCGACTCAGGTGAAAAACTGTTTTTT
.	TRBV10-3	TRBJ1-2	.	CAISGKGSRGGYTF	TGTGCCATCAGTGGAAAGGGGTCAAGAGGTGGCTACACCTTC
.	TRBV10-3	TRBJ2-3	few	CAIRSQPSTDTQYF	TGTGCCATCAGGAGTCAGCCTAGCACAGATACGCAGTATTTT
.	TRBV28	TRBJ1-1	.	CASSYSSEAFF	TGTGCCAGCAGTTATAGCTCTGAAGCTTTCTTT
.	TRBV7-6	TRBJ1-5	few	CASSPTPNQPQHF	TGTGCCAGCAGCCCCACCCCCAATCAGCCCCAGCATTTT
TRBD1	TRBV12-3/TRBV12-4	TRBJ1-2	.	CASSLAGQRTYGYTF	TGTGCCAGCAGTTTGGCGGGACAGCGCACCTATGGCTACACCTTC
.	TRBV4-1	TRBJ1-1	many	CASSHFSSEAFF	TGCGCCAGCAGCCATTTTTCGTCTGAAGCTTTCTTT
.	TRBV6-1	TRBJ1-5	.	CASSEWGSDQPQHF	TGTGCCAGCAGTGAATGGGGCAGCGATCAGCCCCAGCATTTT
TRBD1	TRBV19	TRBJ1-2	.	CASSLGTVANYGYTF	TGTGCCAGTAGCCTTGGGACAGTCGCTAACTATGGCTACACCTTC
.	TRBV5-1	TRBJ2-1	.	CASSLQSAGGGNEQFF	TGCGCCAGCAGCTTACAAAGCGCAGGGGGAGGCAATGAGCAGTTCTTC
.	TRBV30	TRBJ1-2	.	CGLTLGQPVIREGYTF	TGTGGCTTAACCCTGGGTCAGCCGGTTATCAGAGAGGGCTACACCTTC
.	TRBV6-2/TRBV6-3	TRBJ2-1	few	CASRRNYNEQFF	TGTGCCAGCCGGAGAAACTACAATGAGCAGTTCTTC
.	TRBV7-9	TRBJ1-2	.	CAIRDDIYGYTF	TGTGCCATACGAGATGACATCTATGGCTACACCTTC